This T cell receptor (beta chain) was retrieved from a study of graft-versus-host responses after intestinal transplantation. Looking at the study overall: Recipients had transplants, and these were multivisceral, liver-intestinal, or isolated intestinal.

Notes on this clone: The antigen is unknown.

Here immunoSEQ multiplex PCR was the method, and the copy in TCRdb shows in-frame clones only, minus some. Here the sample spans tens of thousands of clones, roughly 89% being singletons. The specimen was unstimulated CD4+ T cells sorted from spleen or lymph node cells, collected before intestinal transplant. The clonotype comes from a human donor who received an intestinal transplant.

This CDR3 reads CASSVSGANTEAFF. In nucleotides, the CDR3 is TGTGCCAGCAGCGTGTCGGGAGCTAACACTGAAGCTTTCTTT. The rearrangement uses TRBV9 and TRBJ1-1; D unclear. Trimming removed 2 bases from V and 2 bases from J, with 10 bases in between. This CDR3 region has 14 residues. Germline loops: CDR1 SGDLS, CDR2 YYNGEE.